These T cell receptor beta chains were read from a single sample in a study of T cells in Graves' hyperthyroidism and ophthalmopathy. MiXCR was run by TCRdb on the multiplex PCR reads, yielding one entry per CDR3 protein. Found here are 600,000 to 700,000 distinct CDR3 sequences, roughly 45% of them singletons; the top ten hold under 8%. The source material was peripheral blood or thyroid tissue (not recorded which). These receptors came from an adult man with Graves' disease, either hyperthyroidism or ophthalmopathy (not recorded which). Both conserved end residues are part of each CDR3. A D gene is named only where the DNA matches it firmly. Clone sizes are given selectively: once, few, many, or a class where the clone is expanded.

>TRBJ1-2|TRBV6-1|.|.
CASSDPLGEGSPNYGYTF
TGTGCCAGCAGTGACCCCCTCGGTGAAGGAAGCCCTAACTATGGCTACACCTTC
>TRBJ1-2|TRBV10-3|.|once
CAISETGTFYGYTF
TGTGCCATCAGTGAGACCGGGACGTTCTATGGCTACACCTTC
>TRBJ2-7|TRBV7-9|TRBD1|.
CASSPTPGQTTYEQYF
TGTGCCAGCAGCCCAACTCCGGGACAGACAACCTACGAGCAGTACTTC
>TRBJ1-2|TRBV7-9|.|.
CASSPGPINYGYTF
TGTGCCAGCAGCCCGGGACCGATTAACTATGGCTACACCTTC
>TRBJ2-7|TRBV29-1|TRBD1|many
CSVRRGTGTYYEQYF
TGCAGCGTTCGCAGGGGGACAGGCACCTACTACGAGCAGTACTTC
>TRBJ2-5|TRBV7-2|.|.
CASSPHGQTKETQYF
TGTGCCAGCAGCCCCCACGGACAGACTAAAGAGACCCAGTACTTC
>TRBJ1-5|TRBV9|TRBD1|once
CASSVAGQGRWEPQHF
TGTGCCAGCAGCGTAGCCGGACAGGGAAGATGGGAGCCCCAGCATTTT
>TRBJ2-5|TRBV7-8|.|many
CASSFRGAGSFGTQYF
TGTGCCAGCAGCTTCCGAGGGGCGGGTTCGTTTGGGACCCAGTACTTC
>TRBJ1-4|TRBV19|.|.
CASSSRQGPQREKLFF
TGTGCCAGTAGTAGTCGGCAGGGACCTCAAAGGGAAAAACTGTTTTTT
>TRBJ2-7|TRBV2|.|.
CASSLEGGGSYEQYF
TGTGCCAGCAGTTTAGAGGGGGGCGGATCCTACGAGCAGTACTTC
>TRBJ2-5|TRBV14|.|many
CASSQGRTVRETQYF
TGTGCCAGCAGCCAGGGACGGACAGTTCGGGAGACCCAGTACTTC
>TRBJ1-5|TRBV29-1|.|.
CSVGNNQPQHF
TGCAGCGTTGGAAACAATCAGCCCCAGCATTTT
>TRBJ2-7|TRBV7-8|TRBD1|few
CASSPGQEYEQYF
TGTGCCAGCAGCCCCGGACAGGAGTACGAGCAGTACTTC
>TRBJ2-5|TRBV7-8|.|.
CASARPVRLTYQETQYF
TGTGCCAGCGCCAGACCGGTCCGGCTAACGTACCAAGAGACCCAGTACTTC
>TRBJ1-2|TRBV7-9|.|.
CASSFSQGSYGYTF
TGTGCCAGCAGTTTTTCTCAGGGTAGCTATGGCTACACCTTC
>TRBJ2-7|TRBV20-1|.|.
CSARDYTVTYEQYF
TGCAGTGCTAGAGATTACACAGTAACCTACGAGCAGTACTTC
>TRBJ2-1|TRBV7-9|.|.
CASSPVGAYNEQFF
TGTGCCAGCAGCCCGGTGGGAGCCTACAATGAGCAGTTCTTC
>TRBJ2-5|TRBV29-1|TRBD1|few
CSVNRGQETQYF
TGCAGCGTAAACAGGGGCCAAGAGACCCAGTACTTC
>TRBJ1-2|TRBV7-2|.|.
CASSQDEVPRWHYGYTF
TGCGCCAGCAGCCAAGACGAGGTGCCACGCTGGCACTATGGCTACACCTTC
>TRBJ1-1|TRBV7-9|.|many
CASSPTNTEAFF
TGTGCCAGCAGCCCCACAAACACTGAAGCTTTCTTT
>TRBJ1-1|TRBV2|.|.
CASSLGMGSAEAFF
TGTGCCAGCAGCTTAGGTATGGGCTCGGCTGAAGCTTTCTTT
>TRBJ1-1|TRBV7-9|.|many
CASDLGQLNTEAFF
TGTGCCAGCGACCTTGGACAGTTGAACACTGAAGCTTTCTTT
>TRBJ2-7|TRBV6-5|.|many
CASSYEPTYEQYF
TGTGCCAGCAGTTACGAGCCAACCTACGAGCAGTACTTC
>TRBJ2-7|TRBV20-1|TRBD1|many
CSADRDSYEQYF
TGCAGTGCTGACCGGGACAGCTACGAGCAGTACTTC
>TRBJ1-4|TRBV20-1|TRBD1|.
CSARDSTGGNEKLFF
TGCAGTGCTAGAGATTCGACAGGGGGTAATGAAAAACTGTTTTTT
>TRBJ1-4|TRBV29-1|.|.
CSVRQLQTEKLFF
TGCAGCGTCCGACAGCTACAGACTGAAAAACTGTTTTTT
>TRBJ1-5|TRBV2|.|many
CASSELARVANQPQHF
TGTGCCAGCAGTGAATTGGCCAGGGTGGCGAATCAGCCCCAGCATTTT
>TRBJ2-5|TRBV10-3|.|.
CAISESQGRWIETQYF
TGTGCCATCAGTGAGTCGCAGGGGAGATGGATAGAGACCCAGTACTTC
>TRBJ2-7|TRBV10-2|TRBD2|many
CASSVTSSGGPYEQYF
TGCGCCAGCAGTGTGACCAGTAGCGGGGGGCCTTACGAGCAGTACTTC
>TRBJ1-3|TRBV2|.|.
CASSGRGATGNTIYF
TGTGCCAGCAGTGGCCGGGGGGCGACAGGAAACACCATATATTTT
>TRBJ2-6|TRBV2|TRBD1|.
CASTWTGSGANVLTF
TGTGCCAGCACTTGGACAGGGTCTGGGGCCAACGTCCTGACTTTC
>TRBJ1-2|TRBV29-1|.|.
CRLQGGNYGYTF
TGCAGGTTGCAGGGCGGTAACTATGGCTACACCTTC
>TRBJ1-5|TRBV2|.|few
CASSPGDGNQPQHF
TGTGCCAGCTCACCAGGGGATGGCAATCAGCCCCAGCATTTT
>TRBJ1-2|TRBV12-3/TRBV12-4|TRBD1|few
CASTPPGQGYGYTF
TGTGCCAGCACCCCCCCCGGACAGGGGTATGGCTACACCTTC
>TRBJ1-1|TRBV29-1|.|.
CSSLEGKLSTEAFF
TGCAGCAGTTTGGAGGGCAAATTGAGCACTGAAGCTTTCTTT
>TRBJ2-6|TRBV19|.|.
CASTSRSAGSGANVLTF
TGTGCCAGTACTTCCCGATCGGCGGGGTCTGGGGCCAACGTCCTGACTTTC
>TRBJ1-5|TRBV7-9|.|.
CASSSNRRGVNQPQHF
TGTGCCAGCAGCTCCAATCGGAGGGGGGTCAATCAGCCCCAGCATTTT
>TRBJ2-7|TRBV7-9|TRBD1|.
CASTGRPGQGSYEQYF
TGTGCCAGCACCGGTAGACCGGGACAGGGTAGCTACGAGCAGTACTTC
>TRBJ2-7|TRBV6-5|TRBD1|.
CASSYAELQGDEQYF
TGTGCCAGCAGTTACGCGGAATTACAGGGGGACGAGCAGTACTTC
>TRBJ2-2|TRBV2|.|.
CATSDITGTGTGELFF
TGTGCCACCAGTGATATTACGGGGACGGGCACCGGGGAGCTGTTTTTT
>TRBJ2-5|TRBV7-4|.|.
CASSLAHGTQYF
TGTGCCAGCAGCTTAGCGCACGGGACCCAGTACTTC
>TRBJ2-7|TRBV7-3|TRBD1|few
CASSGGGGQGAKEQYF
TGTGCCAGCAGCGGAGGGGGGGGACAGGGGGCTAAAGAGCAGTACTTC
>TRBJ1-1|TRBV29-1|TRBD1|.
CSAVGTVNTEAFF
TGCAGCGCTGTAGGGACAGTGAACACTGAAGCTTTCTTT
>TRBJ1-6|TRBV10-3|TRBD1|.
CAISYSKTGGVSPLHF
TGTGCCATCAGTTACTCGAAGACAGGGGGTGTTTCACCCCTCCACTTT
>TRBJ2-7|TRBV6-5|TRBD1|once
CASSYQGTASSYEQYF
TGTGCCAGCAGTTACCAAGGGACAGCGAGCTCCTACGAGCAGTACTTC
>TRBJ1-2|TRBV7-9|.|.
CASSYSGRGVMDGYTF
TGTGCCAGCAGTTACTCGGGGCGTGGGGTGATGGATGGCTACACCTTC
>TRBJ2-2|TRBV25-1|.|.
CASSDGGQPYTGELFF
TGTGCCAGCAGTGATGGAGGACAGCCATACACCGGGGAGCTGTTTTTT
>TRBJ2-7|TRBV7-2|TRBD1|.
CASSRDRGRGEQYF
TGTGCCAGCAGCCGGGACAGGGGCAGGGGCGAGCAGTACTTC
>TRBJ1-5|TRBV6-1|.|.
CAAGWQANQPQHF
TGTGCCGCCGGTTGGCAGGCTAATCAGCCCCAGCATTTT
>TRBJ2-7|TRBV7-8|TRBD1|once
CASSLPDRSYEQYF
TGTGCCAGCAGCTTGCCGGACAGGTCCTACGAGCAGTACTTC
>TRBJ1-1|TRBV25-1|.|.
CASRGRGTEAFF
TGTGCCAGCCGCGGGAGGGGGACTGAAGCTTTCTTT
>TRBJ1-1|TRBV2|TRBD1|.
CASRQEGGATEAFF
TGTGCCAGCAGGCAGGAAGGGGGCGCGACTGAAGCTTTCTTT